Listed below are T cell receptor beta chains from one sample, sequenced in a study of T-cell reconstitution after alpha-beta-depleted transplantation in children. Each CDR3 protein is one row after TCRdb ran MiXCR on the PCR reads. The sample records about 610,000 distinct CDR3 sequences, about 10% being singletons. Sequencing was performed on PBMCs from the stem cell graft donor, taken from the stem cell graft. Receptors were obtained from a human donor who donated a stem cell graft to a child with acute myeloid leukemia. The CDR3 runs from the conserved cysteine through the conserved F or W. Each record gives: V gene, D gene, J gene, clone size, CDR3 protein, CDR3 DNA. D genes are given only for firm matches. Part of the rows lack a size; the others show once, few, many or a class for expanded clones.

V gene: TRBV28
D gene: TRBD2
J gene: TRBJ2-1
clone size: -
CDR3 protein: CASRKREGRYEQFF
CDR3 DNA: TGTGCCAGCAGGAAGCGGGAGGGCCGTTATGAGCAGTTCTTC

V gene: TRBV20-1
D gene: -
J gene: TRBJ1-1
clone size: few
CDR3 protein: CSARDTGTYRSTEAFF
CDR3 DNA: TGCAGTGCTAGAGATACAGGCACCTATAGGTCGACTGAAGCTTTCTTT

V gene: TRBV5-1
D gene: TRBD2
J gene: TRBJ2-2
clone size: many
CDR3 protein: CASSLSAAGVMNTGELFF
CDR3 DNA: TGCGCCAGCTCCTTGTCGGCAGCGGGAGTTATGAACACCGGGGAGCTGTTTTTT

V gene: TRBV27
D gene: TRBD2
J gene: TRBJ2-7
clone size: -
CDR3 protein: CASSLGASGRPYEQYF
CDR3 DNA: TGTGCCAGCAGTTTAGGGGCTAGCGGGAGACCCTACGAGCAGTACTTC

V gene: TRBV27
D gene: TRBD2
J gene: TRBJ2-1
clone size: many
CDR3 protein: CASIKSGRVNEQFF
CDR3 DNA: TGTGCCAGCATTAAGAGCGGGAGGGTCAATGAGCAGTTCTTC

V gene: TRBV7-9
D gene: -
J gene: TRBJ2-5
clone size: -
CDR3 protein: CASSSSGRREQETQYF
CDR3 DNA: TGTGCCAGCAGCTCATCAGGGAGGAGAGAACAAGAGACCCAGTACTTC

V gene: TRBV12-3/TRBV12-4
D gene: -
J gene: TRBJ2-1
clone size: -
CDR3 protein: CASSQTGTYNNEQFF
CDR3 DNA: TGTGCCAGCAGCCAAACCGGGACCTATAACAATGAGCAGTTCTTC

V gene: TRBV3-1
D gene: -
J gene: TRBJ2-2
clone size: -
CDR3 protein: CASSPAVGELFF
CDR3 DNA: TGTGCCAGCAGCCCAGCGGTCGGGGAGCTGTTTTTT

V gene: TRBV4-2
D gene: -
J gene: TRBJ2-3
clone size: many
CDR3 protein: CASSQDHVEASGTDTQYF
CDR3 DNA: TGTGCCAGCAGCCAAGACCATGTGGAAGCGTCAGGGACAGATACGCAGTATTTT

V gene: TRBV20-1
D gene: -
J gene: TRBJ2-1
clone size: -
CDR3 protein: CSALDDHNEQFF
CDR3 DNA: TGCAGTGCTTTGGACGATCACAATGAGCAGTTCTTC

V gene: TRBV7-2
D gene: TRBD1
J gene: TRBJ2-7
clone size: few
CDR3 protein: CASSLARAGGASYEQYF
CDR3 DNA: TGTGCCAGCAGCTTAGCTCGGGCAGGGGGCGCGTCGTACGAGCAGTACTTC

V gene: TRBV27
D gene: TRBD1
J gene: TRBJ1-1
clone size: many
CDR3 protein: CASTRAGQGIPEAFF
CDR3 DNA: TGTGCCAGCACCCGAGCGGGACAGGGTATACCTGAAGCTTTCTTT

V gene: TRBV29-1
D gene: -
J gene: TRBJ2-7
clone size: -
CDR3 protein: CSVVPVHRSYEQYF
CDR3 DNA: TGCAGCGTTGTCCCTGTGCACCGATCCTACGAGCAGTACTTC

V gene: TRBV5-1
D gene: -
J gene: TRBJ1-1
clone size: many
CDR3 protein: CASSLSSGSTEAFF
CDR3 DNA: TGCGCCAGCAGCTTGTCATCAGGGAGCACTGAAGCTTTCTTT

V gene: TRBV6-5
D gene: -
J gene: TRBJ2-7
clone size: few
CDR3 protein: CASSYSTTGSSSYEQYF
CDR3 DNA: TGTGCCAGCAGTTACTCCACTACAGGGAGCAGCTCCTACGAGCAGTACTTC

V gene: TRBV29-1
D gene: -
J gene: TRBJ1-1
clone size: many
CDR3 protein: CSGRSQEPGEAFF
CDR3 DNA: TGCAGCGGCCGGTCCCAAGAACCGGGTGAAGCTTTCTTT

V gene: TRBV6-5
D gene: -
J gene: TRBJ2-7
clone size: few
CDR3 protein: CASSYKWGANYEQYF
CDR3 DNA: TGTGCCAGCAGCTACAAATGGGGGGCCAACTACGAGCAGTACTTC

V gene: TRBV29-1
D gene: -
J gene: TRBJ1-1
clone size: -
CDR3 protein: CSVEHRTGTVNTEAFF
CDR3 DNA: TGCAGCGTTGAGCACCGAACCGGGACGGTGAACACTGAAGCTTTCTTT

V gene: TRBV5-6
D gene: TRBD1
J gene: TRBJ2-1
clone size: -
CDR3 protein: CASSQTGVEQFF
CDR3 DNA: TGTGCCAGCAGTCAGACAGGGGTTGAGCAGTTCTTC

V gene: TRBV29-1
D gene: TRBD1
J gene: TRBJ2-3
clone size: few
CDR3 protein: CSVGDRGADTQYF
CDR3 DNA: TGCAGCGTTGGGGACAGGGGCGCAGATACGCAGTATTTT

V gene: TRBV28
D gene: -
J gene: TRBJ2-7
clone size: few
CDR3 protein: CASSFPRRVPGYEQYF
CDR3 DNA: TGTGCCAGCAGTTTCCCACGGAGGGTACCAGGCTACGAGCAGTACTTC

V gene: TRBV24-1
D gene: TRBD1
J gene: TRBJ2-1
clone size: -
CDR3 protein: CATSDPTRQGHPEQFF
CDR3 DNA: TGTGCCACCAGTGATCCCACCCGACAGGGTCACCCAGAACAGTTCTTC

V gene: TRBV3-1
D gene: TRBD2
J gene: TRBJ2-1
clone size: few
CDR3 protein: CASSQMTGGGYNEQFF
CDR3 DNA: TGTGCCAGCAGCCAAATGACGGGAGGGGGCTACAATGAGCAGTTCTTC

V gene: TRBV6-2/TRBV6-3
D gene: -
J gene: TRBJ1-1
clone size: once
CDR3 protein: CASSYTPENPEAFF
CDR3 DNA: TGTGCCAGCAGTTATACCCCAGAGAACCCTGAAGCTTTCTTT

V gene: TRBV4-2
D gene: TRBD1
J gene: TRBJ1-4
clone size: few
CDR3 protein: CASSRDRGREKLFF
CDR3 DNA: TGTGCCAGCAGCCGGGACAGGGGGAGAGAAAAACTGTTTTTT

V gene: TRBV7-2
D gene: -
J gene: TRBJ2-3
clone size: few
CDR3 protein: CASSLGDLGGMTDTQYF
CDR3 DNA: TGTGCCAGCAGCTTAGGGGATTTGGGCGGGATGACAGATACGCAGTATTTT

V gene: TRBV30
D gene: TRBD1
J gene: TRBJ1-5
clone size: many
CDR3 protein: CAWSGQGNQPQHF
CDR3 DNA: TGTGCCTGGAGTGGACAGGGGAATCAGCCCCAGCATTTT

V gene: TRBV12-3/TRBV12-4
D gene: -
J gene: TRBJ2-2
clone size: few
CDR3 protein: CASSTANTGELFF
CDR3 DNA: TGTGCCAGCTCTACAGCGAACACCGGGGAGCTGTTTTTT

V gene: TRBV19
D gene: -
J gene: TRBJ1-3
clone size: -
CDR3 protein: CASSIRGPGNTIYF
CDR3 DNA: TGTGCCAGTAGTATCCGGGGACCTGGAAACACCATATATTTT

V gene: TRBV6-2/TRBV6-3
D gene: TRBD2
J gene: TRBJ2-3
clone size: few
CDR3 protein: CASRSSGTRADTQYF
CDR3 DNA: TGTGCCAGCAGGTCCTCCGGGACTAGGGCAGATACGCAGTATTTT

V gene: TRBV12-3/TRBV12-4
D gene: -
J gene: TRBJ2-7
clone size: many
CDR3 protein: CASSFLGSGSYEQYF
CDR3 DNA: TGTGCCAGCAGTTTTTTGGGAAGCGGATCCTACGAGCAGTACTTC

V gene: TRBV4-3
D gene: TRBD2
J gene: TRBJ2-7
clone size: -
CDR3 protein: CASSLSGTSGSEQYF
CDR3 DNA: TGCGCCAGCAGCCTTTCCGGGACTAGCGGGAGCGAGCAGTACTTC

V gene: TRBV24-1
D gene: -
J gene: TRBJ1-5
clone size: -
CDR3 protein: CATGPLGPQHF
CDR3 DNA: TGTGCCACCGGACCCCTCGGGCCCCAGCATTTT

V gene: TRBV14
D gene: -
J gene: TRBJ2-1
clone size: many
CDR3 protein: CASSQDSTGAYNEQFF
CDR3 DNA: TGTGCCAGCAGCCAAGATAGTACGGGAGCCTACAATGAGCAGTTCTTC

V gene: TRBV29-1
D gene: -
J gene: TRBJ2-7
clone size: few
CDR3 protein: CSVADSHGYEQYF
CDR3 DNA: TGCAGCGTTGCCGACAGCCATGGATACGAGCAGTACTTC

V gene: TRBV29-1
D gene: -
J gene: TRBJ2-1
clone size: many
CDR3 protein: CSVVAGGHEDEQFF
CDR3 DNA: TGCAGCGTTGTTGCGGGTGGCCATGAGGATGAGCAGTTCTTC

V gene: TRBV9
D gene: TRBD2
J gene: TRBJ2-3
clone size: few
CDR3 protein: CASSVASGRAIDTQYF
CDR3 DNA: TGTGCCAGCAGCGTAGCTAGCGGGAGGGCCATAGATACGCAGTATTTT

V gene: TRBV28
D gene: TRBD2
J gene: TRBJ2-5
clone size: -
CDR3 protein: CASSLGGGIQETQYF
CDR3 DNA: TGTGCCAGCAGTTTGGGGGGGGGAATCCAAGAGACCCAGTACTTC

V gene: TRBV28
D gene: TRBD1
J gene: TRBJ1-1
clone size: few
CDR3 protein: CASRLTGGNSEAFF
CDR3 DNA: TGTGCCAGCAGACTTACAGGGGGCAACTCTGAAGCTTTCTTT

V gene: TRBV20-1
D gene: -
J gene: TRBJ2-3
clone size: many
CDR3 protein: CSATVPGTDTQYF
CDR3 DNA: TGCAGTGCTACCGTGCCCGGGACAGATACGCAGTATTTT

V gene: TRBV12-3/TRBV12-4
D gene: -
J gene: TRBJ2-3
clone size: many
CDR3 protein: CASSLNRGTDTQYF
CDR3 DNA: TGTGCCAGCAGCTTGAACAGGGGCACAGATACGCAGTATTTT

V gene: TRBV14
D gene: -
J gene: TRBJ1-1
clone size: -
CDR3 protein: CASSGDARGGKMNTEAFF
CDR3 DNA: TGTGCCAGCAGCGGGGACGCCCGCGGGGGGAAGATGAACACTGAAGCTTTCTTT

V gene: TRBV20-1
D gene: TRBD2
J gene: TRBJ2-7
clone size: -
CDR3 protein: CSAKILAGAYEQYF
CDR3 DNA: TGCAGTGCTAAGATACTAGCGGGGGCCTACGAGCAGTACTTC

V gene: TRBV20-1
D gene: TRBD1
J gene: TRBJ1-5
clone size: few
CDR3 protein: CSARVTGAAGIQPQHF
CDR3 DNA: TGCAGTGCTAGGGTTACAGGGGCGGCTGGGATACAGCCCCAGCATTTT

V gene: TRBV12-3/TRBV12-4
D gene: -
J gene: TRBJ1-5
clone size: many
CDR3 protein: CASSLVRDSNQPQHF
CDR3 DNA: TGTGCCAGCAGTTTAGTCAGGGACAGCAATCAGCCCCAGCATTTT

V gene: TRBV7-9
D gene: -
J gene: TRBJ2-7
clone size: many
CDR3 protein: CASSLTGPPYEQYF
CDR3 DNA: TGTGCCAGCAGCTTAACAGGCCCTCCCTACGAGCAGTACTTC

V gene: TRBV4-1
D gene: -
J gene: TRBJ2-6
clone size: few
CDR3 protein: CASSQEVGRPISGANVLTF
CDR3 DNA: TGCGCCAGCAGCCAAGAGGTCGGCAGGCCAATCTCTGGGGCCAACGTCCTGACTTTC

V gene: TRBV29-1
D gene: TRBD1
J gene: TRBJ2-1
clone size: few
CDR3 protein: CSVSPDRYNEQFF
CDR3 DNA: TGCAGCGTTTCCCCGGACAGGTACAATGAGCAGTTCTTC

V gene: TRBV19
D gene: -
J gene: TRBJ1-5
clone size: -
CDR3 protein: CASSIRQIGVPQHF
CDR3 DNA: TGTGCCAGTAGTATTAGACAGATCGGGGTGCCCCAGCATTTT

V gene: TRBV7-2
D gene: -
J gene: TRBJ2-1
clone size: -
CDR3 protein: CASSLVSGTGGFF
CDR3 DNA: TGTGCCAGCAGCTTGGTATCCGGGACGGGCGGCTTCTTC

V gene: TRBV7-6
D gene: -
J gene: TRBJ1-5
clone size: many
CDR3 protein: CASSLSTNQPQHF
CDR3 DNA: TGTGCCAGCAGCTTATCAACCAATCAGCCCCAGCATTTT

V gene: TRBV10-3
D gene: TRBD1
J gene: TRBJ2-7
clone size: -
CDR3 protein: CAISTTRQGTSYEQYF
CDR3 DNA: TGTGCCATCAGTACGACCCGACAGGGGACCTCCTACGAGCAGTACTTC

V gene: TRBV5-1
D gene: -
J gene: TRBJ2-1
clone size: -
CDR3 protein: CASSLSEISYNEQFF
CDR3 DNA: TGCGCCAGCAGCTTGTCGGAAATCTCCTACAATGAGCAGTTCTTC

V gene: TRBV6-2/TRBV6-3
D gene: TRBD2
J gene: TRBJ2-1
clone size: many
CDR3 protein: CASSTWLAGPVYNEQFF
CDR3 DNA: TGTGCCAGCAGTACTTGGCTAGCGGGTCCTGTCTACAATGAGCAGTTCTTC

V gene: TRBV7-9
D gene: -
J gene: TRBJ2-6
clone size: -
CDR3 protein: CATLFHRTGSGANVLTF
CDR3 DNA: TGTGCCACCCTATTTCACAGGACCGGCTCTGGGGCCAACGTCCTGACTTTC